This T cell receptor beta chain derives from a study of CD8 T cells in Susac syndrome. General study findings and limits: It was acknowledged in the study that its TCR sequencing and HLA analysis involved a relatively small number of individuals.

RNA in amounts of roughly 0.45 to 1 ug was reverse transcribed with random hexamers. TCRdb recomputed calls from the immunoSEQ multiplex PCR reads with MiXCR, one row per CDR3 protein. The sample comprises approximately 150,000 distinct CDR3 sequences, about 94% of which are singletons, and more than 0.11% rests with the top ten. Germline lookup yields CDR1 SGHDN and CDR2 FVKESK. CDR3 length: 15 residues. The V segment lost 4 bases and the J segment 4 bases; nucleotides outside the gene matches: 5. This clonotype is a singleton in its sample. Its specificity is not known. The origin of this receptor is a human donor in good health. The chain employs TRBV14 and TRBJ2-7; 12 bases match TRBD2. The source material was CD4+ T cells from PBMCs. CDR3 in amino acids: CASSRLGTSGYEQYF. CDR3 DNA sequence: TGTGCCAGCAGCCGACTCGGGACTAGCGGGTACGAGCAGTACTTC.